The 26 T cell receptor beta chains below were found in one sample sequenced in a study of PD-1 blockade in classical Hodgkin lymphoma. Profiling relied on immunoSEQ multiplex PCR, and the TCRdb table lists in-frame clones only, not all of them. In the table there are over 50,000 clones, 81% of which are singletons. Exposure to brentuximab vedotin varied, and each patient had relapsed following autologous stem cell transplantation. Source: peripheral blood mononuclear cells (PBMCs), taken at baseline. The receptors stem from a human donor with classical Hodgkin lymphoma.

This clone was counted between two and nine times. The V gene is TRBV7-9, the J gene TRBJ1-2; D is unclear. The CDR3 has 13 amino acids. Trimming took 4 bases from V and 2 from J, leaving 8 bases between them. The germline V gene encodes CDR1 SEHNR and CDR2 FQNEAQ (reference sequence). The CDR3 is CASSSDGNYGYTF. The CDR3 nucleotides are TGTGCCAGCAGCTCGGACGGGAACTATGGCTACACCTTC.

V usage is TRBV7-9 and J usage is TRBJ2-3; perhaps TRBD2 as D (6 bases). Germline loops: CDR1 SEHNR, CDR2 FQNEAQ (reference sequence). Between the trimmed V and J ends, which lost 3 bases and 0 bases, there was a span of 22 bases. The CDR3 is 19 residues long. The chain's CDR3 is CASSFTAEIWGTSTDTQYF. Written as DNA, the CDR3 is TGTGCCAGCAGCTTTACCGCTGAAATTTGGGGGACTAGCACAGATACGCAGTATTTT.

As regards this clone: Other DNA sequences in this specimen translate into the identical CDR3. J is TRBJ1-1 and V is TRBV11-3; no definite D call. Trimming cost V 4 bases and J 1 base, with 10 bases left between them. The germline gives CDR1 SGHNT, CDR2 YENEEA. This CDR3 spans 14 amino acids. The CDR3 here is CASSWGTGNTEAFF. CDR3 sequence (DNA): TGTGCCAGCAGCTGGGGAACGGGGAACACTGAAGCTTTCTTT.

This chain connects TRBV29-1 to TRBJ2-7, with 9 nucleotides matching TRBD1. This CDR3 comprises 13 residues. Germline trimming cut 4 bases from V and 5 bases from J; bases unmatched to any gene: 6. Germline assignment: CDR1 SQVTM and CDR2 ANQGSEA. CDR3 in DNA: TGCAGCGTTGCCGGGACAGGGCTTCACGAGCAGTACTTC. This gives the protein CSVAGTGLHEQYF.

The chain combines TRBV11-3 with TRBJ2-3, with D possibly being TRBD1 or TRBD2 (5 bases each). The CDR3 totals 16 residues. Germline-derived CDR1 and CDR2 are SGHNT and YENEEA. The V and J ends lost 3 bases and 0 bases respectively, with 13 bases between them. CDR3 protein: CASSFGAGSSTDTQYF. The CDR3 DNA sequence: TGTGCCAGCAGCTTCGGGGCAGGGTCTAGCACAGATACGCAGTATTTT.

This clone came up once. The chain links TRBV4-2 to TRBJ2-3; 8 bases line up with TRBD2. This CDR3 comprises 18 residues. The ends lost 0 bases at V and 4 bases at J; junction bases unmatched: 12. From germline, CDR1 is LGHNA and CDR2 YNFKEQ. This chain's CDR3 is CASSQELPAGVSSDTQYF. The CDR3 bases are TGTGCCAGCAGCCAAGAGCTACCAGCGGGAGTGAGTTCAGATACGCAGTATTTT.

V and J are TRBV18 and TRBJ1-4; 10 nucleotides align to TRBD1. From germline, CDR1 is KGHSH and CDR2 LQKENI. The V and J ends lost 3 bases and 7 bases, in that order; junction bases with no gene match: 11. This CDR3 region has 17 residues. The CDR3 sequence: CASSPRDRGRGGEKLFF. The CDR3 nucleotides are TGTGCCAGCTCACCGAGAGACAGGGGGCGAGGGGGTGAAAAACTGTTTTTT.

This chain connects TRBV30 to TRBJ2-7, with D possibly matching TRBD2 (7 bases). Deletions cut 0 bases from V and 1 base from J, with 10 bases between. This CDR3 region has 14 residues. Per the germline V gene, CDR1 is GTSNPN and CDR2 is SVGIG (reference sequence). For the CDR3, the DNA is TGTGCCTGGAGTGTAGGGGGGGGATCCTACGAGCAGTACGTC. This sequence encodes CAWSVGGGSYEQYV.

V usage is TRBV11-3 and J usage is TRBJ2-5; TRBD1 agrees at 11 bases. Looked up from germline, CDR1 is SGHNT and CDR2 is YENEEA. After removal of 5 bases from V and 1 base from J, the junction contained 3 bases not matched to a gene. The CDR3 has 15 amino acids. The CDR3 DNA reads TGTGCCAGCAGCCCAGGGACAGGGGGCCAAGAGACCCAGTACTTC. Protein product: CASSPGTGGQETQYF.

J is TRBJ1-2 and V is TRBV2; the D gene is possibly TRBD1 (5 bases). The CDR3 spans 15 residues. The germline V gene has CDR1 SNHLY and CDR2 FYNNEI. Trimming left V 6 bases short and J 8 bases short, with 22 bases between. The CDR3, as DNA: TGTGCCAGCAGGGGGGAAAGGCCGAGATTGAGAGGCTACACCTTC. It encodes CASRGERPRLRGYTF.

The CDR3 DNA follows: TGCGCCAGCAGCCCGGACTCGCACTATGGCTACACCTTC. Amino acids: CASSPDSHYGYTF. The genes are TRBV5-1 and TRBJ1-2; the D is unclear. Germline loops: CDR1 SGHRS, CDR2 YFSETQ. V gave up 4 bases and J gave up 3 bases, with 10 bases separating them. The CDR3 is made up of 13 amino acids. Combining the CDR3 with reference TRBV5-1 and TRBJ1-2 gives the whole variable domain KAGVTQTPRYLIKTRGQQVTLSCSPISGHRSVSWYQQTPGQGLQFLFEYFSETQRNKGNFPGRFSGRQFSNSRSEMNVSTLELGDSALYLCASSPDSHYGYTFGSGTRLTVV.

The chain joins TRBV18 to TRBJ2-5; the D gene is possibly TRBD2 (5 bases). Germline values: CDR1 KGHSH, CDR2 LQKENI. Trimming took 5 bases from V and 2 from J, leaving 9 bases between them. The CDR3 totals 13 residues. The CDR3 nucleotides read TGTGCCAGCTCAATCGGACTGCAAGAGACCCAGTACTTC. It is translated as CASSIGLQETQYF.

The chain uses TRBV4-1 and TRBJ1-1; D is unclear. Trimming took off 2 bases at V and 4 bases at J, with 14 bases between the two ends. There are 15 residues in the CDR3. Germline V gene sequence: CDR1 MGHRA, CDR2 YSYEKL. CDR3 in DNA: TGCGCCAGCAGCCAATGGACGCAAGTTGTCACTGAAGCTTTCTTT. Translation: CASSQWTQVVTEAFF.

V usage is TRBV5-4 and J usage is TRBJ2-5; D is perhaps TRBD2 (7 bases). The CDR3 sequence is 15 residues long. Trimming took 2 bases from V and 5 from J, leaving 16 bases between them. Germline CDR1 SGHNT, CDR2 YYREEE (reference sequence). The CDR3 bases are TGTGCCAGCAGCTTAAGGACAGCCGGGGGGGAGACCCAGTACTTC. This sequence encodes CASSLRTAGGETQYF.

The V and J genes are TRBV7-9 and TRBJ1-4; D not certain. The V gene lost 2 bases and the J gene lost 1 base, with 11 bases spanning the gap. Germline-derived CDR1 and CDR2 are SEHNR and FQNEAQ (reference sequence). The CDR3 contains 16 residues. The CDR3 loop reads CASSLFSGITNEKLFF. Written as DNA, the CDR3 is TGTGCCAGCAGCTTATTCTCCGGGATAACTAATGAAAAACTGTTTTTT.

This clone was observed a few times. The chain combines TRBV7-2 with TRBJ2-5; D uncertain. This CDR3 contains 11 residues. CDR1 and CDR2 (germline): SGHTA, FQGNSA. Deletions cut 1 base from V and 4 bases from J, with 1 base between. DNA for the CDR3: TGTGCCAGCAGCTTAGTAGAGACCCAGTACTTC. This encodes CASSLVETQYF.

The table lists this clone with a count of one. The chain carries TRBV7-6 and TRBJ2-2; no definite D call. Germline loops: CDR1 SGHVS, CDR2 FNYEAQ. This CDR3 is built from 14 residues. Trimming took off 0 bases at V and 1 base at J, with 3 bases between the two ends. CDR3 amino acids: CASSLARNTGELFF. The CDR3 DNA is TGTGCCAGCAGCTTAGCGCGGAACACCGGGGAGCTGTTTTTT.

The chain links TRBV5-1 to TRBJ2-1; 7 bases fit TRBD2. Trimming took 7 bases from V and 9 from J; bases not matched to a gene: 10. CDR1 is SGHRS, CDR2 YFSETQ, per germline. The CDR3 contains 13 residues. The CDR3 region is CASRWEGRGEQFF. CDR3 sequence (DNA): TGCGCCAGCCGCTGGGAGGGCCGCGGTGAGCAGTTCTTC.

The chain has TRBV10-3 and TRBJ2-3, with TRBD2 as a possible D gene (6 bases). Per the germline V gene, CDR1 is ENHRY and CDR2 is SYGVKD. V lost 4 bases, J lost 5 bases, and 16 bases lay in between. This CDR3 is 15 amino acids long. This chain's CDR3 is CAISGTTSRRDTQYF. The CDR3 DNA sequence: TGTGCCATCAGTGGGACTACTTCCCGGAGAGATACGCAGTATTTT.

The genes are TRBV6-1 and TRBJ1-2, with D possibly matching TRBD1 (6 bases). Germline values: CDR1 MNHNS, CDR2 SASEGT. Trimming left V 7 bases short and J 5 bases short, with 17 bases between. The CDR3 is made up of 14 amino acids. The CDR3 coding sequence is TGTGCCAGCACCGTCACAGGGTACCCTTATGGCTACACCTTC. It is translated as CASTVTGYPYGYTF.

This chain connects TRBV6-7 to TRBJ2-5; 12 bases map to TRBD2. TRBV6-7 is an ORF, and what it does is uncertain. V shed 0 bases and J 5 bases; nucleotides not matched to a gene: 4. This CDR3 spans 16 amino acids. This CDR3 reads CASSYSTSGSTETQYF. For the CDR3, the DNA is TGTGCCAGCAGTTACTCGACTAGCGGGAGTACCGAGACCCAGTACTTC.

This chain joins TRBV6-6 and TRBJ2-1; 9 positions match TRBD2. In germline, CDR1 is MNHNY, CDR2 SVGAGI (reference sequence). This CDR3 has 16 residues. With V trimmed by 4 bases and J by 10 bases, 14 bases remained unmatched. Here the CDR3 DNA reads TGTGCCAGCAGTTTTTTAGCGGGAGTAATAGATCGGGAGCAGTTCTTC. Amino acids: CASSFLAGVIDREQFF.

The chain uses TRBV6-5 and TRBJ1-1; D uncertain. V lost 4 bases to trimming and J lost 6 bases, with 12 bases between them. Per germline, CDR1 MNHEY and CDR2 SVGAGI. The length of the CDR3 is 13 residues. The CDR3 protein is CASSFRQVAEAFF. In DNA form, the CDR3 reads TGTGCCAGCAGTTTCCGGCAGGTCGCTGAAGCTTTCTTT.

This clone was observed a few times. The genes are TRBV6-5 and TRBJ1-1; TRBD1 is a possible D gene (5 bases). The CDR3 contains 13 residues. V was trimmed by 0 bases and J by 5 bases, leaving 7 bases between them. Germline CDR1 and CDR2: MNHEY and SVGAGI. The CDR3 nucleotides are TGTGCCAGCAGTTACTCAGGGGTAACTGAAGCTTTCTTT. Its protein product is CASSYSGVTEAFF.

The chain has TRBV4-3 and TRBJ2-7; D is unresolved. Germline values: CDR1 LGHNA, CDR2 YSLEER. The CDR3 runs 13 residues. V shed 0 bases and J shed 3 bases, with 6 bases lying between them. The CDR3: CASSQDIIYEQYF. The DNA for the CDR3 is TGCGCCAGCAGCCAAGATATCATCTACGAGCAGTACTTC.

The rearrangement joins TRBV4-1 to TRBJ1-5; tentative D call: TRBD1 (6 bases). Germline loops: CDR1 MGHRA, CDR2 YSYEKL. The V gene lost 0 bases and the J gene lost 6 bases, with 12 bases spanning the gap. This CDR3 comprises 15 residues. The CDR3 reads CASSQDRGAGQPQHF. The DNA of the CDR3 is TGCGCCAGCAGCCAAGATAGGGGGGCAGGTCAGCCCCAGCATTTT.